The 32 T cell receptor beta chains reported below all come from one sample, sequenced in a study of CD8 T cells in ankylosing spondylitis. TCRdb reanalysed the 5' RACE reads using MiXCR and keeps one entry per CDR3 protein. This table holds around 180,000 distinct CDR3 sequences, 15% to 20% found once. Sequenced: blood, either unsorted or a sorted T cell fraction (not recorded which). Source of these receptors: a male donor aged 10-29 years with ankylosing spondylitis or in good health (not recorded which).

The table lists this clonotype with many counts. The chain employs TRBV7-2 and TRBJ2-2, with TRBD1 as a possible D gene (5 bases). In germline, CDR1 is SGHTA, CDR2 FQGNSA. The CDR3 spans 13 residues. Trimming cost V 4 bases and J 6 bases, with 9 bases left between them. The CDR3 region is CASSSTVSGELFF. CDR3 nucleotide sequence: TGTGCCAGCAGCTCGACAGTGTCCGGGGAGCTGTTTTTT. The variable domain in full, completed from reference TRBV7-2 and TRBJ2-2, reads GAGVSQSPSNKVTEKGKDVELRCDPISGHTALYWYRQSLGQGLEFLIYFQGNSAPDKSGLPSDRFSAERTGGSVSTLTIQRTQQEDSAVYLCASSSTVSGELFFGEGSRLTVL.

This clonotype was seen only a few times. The chain has TRBV20-1 and TRBJ2-1; the D gene could be TRBD1 or TRBD2 (5 bases each). The ends were cut back, 3 bases at V and 6 bases at J, with 15 bases in the middle. The CDR3 extends over 14 amino acids. Germline lookup yields CDR1 DFQATT and CDR2 SNEGSKA (reference sequence). CDR3 sequence: CSASRDQEGNEQFF. Here the CDR3 DNA reads TGCAGTGCTAGTAGGGACCAGGAAGGCAATGAGCAGTTCTTC.

In this sample, this clonotype turned up many times. This sequence joins TRBV6-1 and TRBJ2-1; D uncertain. The V gene's germline CDR1 is MNHNS and CDR2 SASEGT. The CDR3 covers 13 residues. V shed 5 bases and J shed 6 bases, with 11 bases lying between them. CDR3 residues: CASSLEFFNEQFF. The DNA for the CDR3 is TGTGCCAGCAGTTTAGAGTTCTTCAATGAGCAGTTCTTC.

This clonotype was found many times. The chain has TRBV7-2 and TRBJ2-1, with TRBD2 as a possible D gene (7 bases). The germline CDR1 and CDR2 sequences are SGHTA and FQGNSA. The V end was cut by 5 bases, the J end by 0 bases, with 20 bases between. The CDR3 spans 18 residues. CDR3 DNA sequence: TGTGCCAGCAGCCTCCCGGGGAGGGGGAGGAGCTCCTACAATGAGCAGTTCTTC. Translated, it gives CASSLPGRGRSSYNEQFF.

In its sample, this clonotype was seen many times. This chain joins TRBV10-3 and TRBJ2-5; 11 positions agree with TRBD2. V lost 1 base, J lost 5 bases, and 9 bases stayed unmatched. The CDR3 consists of 17 residues. CDR1 is ENHRY, CDR2 SYGVKD, per germline. This CDR3 reads CAISEWARLAGGETQYF. The CDR3 nucleotides read TGTGCCATCAGTGAGTGGGCTAGGCTAGCGGGAGGCGAGACCCAGTACTTC.

The J gene is TRBJ1-4, the V gene TRBV7-9; possible D gene TRBD1, 5 bases. This CDR3 spans 15 amino acids. V shed 1 base and J shed 8 bases, with 14 bases lying between them. Germline V CDR1 and CDR2: SEHNR, FQNEAQ (reference sequence). Here the CDR3 reads CASSLVEGQGEKLFF. The CDR3, as DNA: TGTGCCAGCAGCTTAGTAGAGGGCCAGGGCGAAAAACTGTTTTTT.

This clonotype was seen ten or more times. J is TRBJ2-5 and V is TRBV28, with 9 positions matching TRBD1. This CDR3 spans 17 amino acids. After removal of 4 bases from V and 4 bases from J, the junction contained 13 bases not matched to a gene. From germline, CDR1 is MDHEN and CDR2 SYDVKM. The CDR3 loop is CASSSRTGVHRGETQYF. The CDR3 DNA is TGTGCCAGCAGTTCCAGGACAGGGGTTCATAGAGGAGAGACCCAGTACTTC.

The J gene is TRBJ2-1, the V gene TRBV27, with D possibly being TRBD1 (6 bases). V was trimmed by 3 bases and J by 7 bases, leaving 25 bases between them. This CDR3 contains 18 residues. Germline V gene sequence: CDR1 MNHEY, CDR2 SMNVEV (reference sequence). This chain's CDR3 is CASSFSAGTSLPPNEQFF. Here the CDR3 DNA reads TGTGCCAGCAGTTTCTCCGCCGGGACATCTCTGCCTCCGAATGAGCAGTTCTTC.

The sample holds many counts of this clonotype. Here the CDR3 reads CASSGPGDTGELFF. CDR3 DNA sequence: TGTGCCAGCAGTGGCCCAGGGGACACCGGGGAGCTGTTTTTT. V and J are TRBV6-5 and TRBJ2-2, with D possibly matching TRBD1 (6 bases). V was clipped by 5 bases and J by 3 bases, with 10 bases between them. The CDR3 has 14 residues. Germline assignment: CDR1 MNHEY and CDR2 SVGAGI.

The V call is TRBV10-1, the J call TRBJ2-3; weak D call: TRBD2 (5 bases). CDR1 and CDR2 (germline): WNHNN, SYGVQD (reference sequence). This CDR3 has 13 amino acids. Trimming took off 6 bases at V and 2 bases at J, with 9 bases between the two ends. DNA of the CDR3: TGCGCCAGCAGCAACGGGGACACAGATACGCAGTATTTT. This sequence encodes CASSNGDTDTQYF.

This clonotype appeared many times. The rearrangement joins TRBV29-1 to TRBJ1-4, with TRBD1 as a possible D gene (6 bases). V was trimmed by 0 bases and J by 3 bases, leaving 11 bases between them. Germline lookup yields CDR1 SQVTM and CDR2 ANQGSEA. The CDR3 sequence is 15 residues long. DNA of the CDR3: TGCAGCGTTGAAGAGGAGACAGGCGCTAATGAAAAACTGTTTTTT. It yields the protein CSVEEETGANEKLFF.

In this sample, this clonotype turned up many times. The rearrangement uses TRBV27 and TRBJ1-1, with 10 bases fitting TRBD1. The CDR3 is 14 amino acids. Germline values: CDR1 MNHEY, CDR2 SMNVEV (reference sequence). Trimming took 7 bases from V and 1 from J; bases not matched to a gene: 3. The CDR3 protein is CASKRTGGNTEAFF. The CDR3 region has the DNA TGTGCCAGCAAAAGGACAGGGGGGAACACTGAAGCTTTCTTT.

This clonotype has at least ten counts. The J gene is TRBJ2-6, the V gene TRBV7-9; unclear D gene. CDR1 SEHNR and CDR2 FQNEAQ come from the germline V gene (reference sequence). V shed 1 base and J shed 2 bases, with 15 bases lying between them. The CDR3 runs 18 residues. This CDR3 is CASSLEFMRNPGANVLTF. CDR3 DNA: TGTGCCAGCAGCTTAGAATTTATGAGAAACCCTGGGGCCAACGTCCTGACTTTC.

This clonotype was counted ten times or more. J is TRBJ2-3 and V is TRBV10-3; no definite D call. The CDR3 is 13 amino acids. Per germline, CDR1 ENHRY and CDR2 SYGVKD. V lost 4 bases to trimming and J lost 6 bases, with 11 bases between them. CDR3 protein: CAISGQGGDTQYF. Here the CDR3 DNA reads TGTGCCATCAGTGGACAAGGTGGGGATACGCAGTATTTT.

This clonotype came up many times. V usage is TRBV7-2 and J usage is TRBJ2-5; 11 nucleotides align to TRBD2. This CDR3 has 16 residues. Germline V gene lookup returns CDR1 SGHTA and CDR2 FQGNSA. Losses at the gene ends were 2 bases for V and 2 bases for J; bases not matched to a gene: 4. The CDR3 DNA reads as TGTGCCAGCAGCTTATCTGGGACTAGCGGTCAAGAGACCCAGTACTTC. Its protein product is CASSLSGTSGQETQYF. Complete variable domain (other parts from reference TRBV7-2 and TRBJ2-5): GAGVSQSPSNKVTEKGKDVELRCDPISGHTALYWYRQSLGQGLEFLIYFQGNSAPDKSGLPSDRFSAERTGGSVSTLTIQRTQQEDSAVYLCASSLSGTSGQETQYFGPGTRLLVL.

The rearrangement links TRBV4-2 to TRBJ2-7; TRBD2 aligns across 9 bases. Germline CDR1 is LGHNA and CDR2 is YNFKEQ. This CDR3 has 17 amino acids. The V segment lost 3 bases and the J segment 4 bases; nucleotides outside the gene matches: 13. The CDR3, as DNA: TGTGCCAGCAGCCACCCGAGGCGGGAGGGCCGTGCTTACGAGCAGTACTTC. Its translation: CASSHPRREGRAYEQYF.

This clonotype was observed many times. The chain links TRBV7-8 to TRBJ2-6; 12 positions match TRBD2. CDR1 SGHVS and CDR2 FQNEAQ come from the germline V gene. V shed 4 bases and J 1 base; nucleotides not matched to a gene: 14. CDR3 length: 21 amino acids. The CDR3, as DNA: TGTGCCAGCAGCTATCGCCAGACTAGCGGGAGCAACCGGTCTGGGGCCAACGTCCTGACTTTC. Its protein is CASSYRQTSGSNRSGANVLTF.

The chain couples TRBV3-1 to TRBJ1-2; a possible D gene is TRBD1 (5 bases). This CDR3 has 13 residues. Germline V gives CDR1 LGHDT, CDR2 YNNKEL (reference sequence). V lost 5 bases, J lost 3 bases, and 10 bases lay in between. This CDR3 reads CASSTTGDYGYTF. Written as DNA, the CDR3 is TGTGCCAGCAGCACAACGGGGGACTATGGCTACACCTTC.

In this sample, this clonotype turned up many times. The rearrangement uses TRBV29-1 and TRBJ2-7, with TRBD2 as a possible D gene (5 bases). V lost 2 bases to trimming and J lost 7 bases, with 18 bases between them. CDR1 SQVTM and CDR2 ANQGSEA come from the germline V gene. The CDR3 consists of 14 residues. CDR3 coding DNA: TGCAGCGTTGAACCTCACAGTCCGGGCGGGGAGCAGTACTTC. Its translation is CSVEPHSPGGEQYF.

This clonotype has more than one count but fewer than ten. This sequence joins TRBV6-2 or TRBV6-3 and TRBJ2-7, with 7 bases fitting TRBD1. V lost 5 bases, J lost 5 bases, and 6 bases stayed unmatched. Germline assignment: CDR1 MNHEY and CDR2 SVGEGT. CDR3 length: 13 residues. Here the CDR3 DNA reads TGTGCCAGCAGTCCAGACAGGGCCCACGAGCAGTACGTC. It codes for CASSPDRAHEQYV.

This clonotype was detected many times. The V call is TRBV11-2, the J call TRBJ2-1, with 11 bases aligning to TRBD2. Germline assignment: CDR1 SGHAT and CDR2 FQNNGV. V lost 3 bases and J lost 5; bases outside the gene matches: 3. This CDR3 region has 15 residues. CDR3 sequence (DNA): TGTGCCAGCAGCTTCGGGACTAGCGGAAACAATGAGCAGTTCTTC. Protein: CASSFGTSGNNEQFF. The whole variable domain, remainder taken from reference TRBV11-2 and TRBJ2-1, is EAGVAQSPRYKIIEKRQSVAFWCNPISGHATLYWYQQILGQGPKLLIQFQNNGVVDDSQLPKDRFSAERLKGVDSTLKIQPAKLEDSAVYLCASSFGTSGNNEQFFGPGTRLTVL.

This clonotype was found many times. The chain combines TRBV7-6 with TRBJ1-5; the D is unclear. V was cut by 1 base and J by 5 bases, with 12 bases left in between. The CDR3 covers 15 residues. The germline gives CDR1 SGHVS, CDR2 FNYEAQ. The CDR3 protein is CASSLDEGFYQPQHF. The CDR3 DNA sequence: TGTGCCAGCAGCTTAGATGAAGGGTTTTATCAGCCCCAGCATTTT. Variable domain in full (rest from reference TRBV7-6 and TRBJ1-5): GAGVSQSPRYKVTKRGQDVALRCDPISGHVSLYWYRQALGQGPEFLTYFNYEAQQDKSGLPNDRFSAERPEGSISTLTIQRTEQRDSAMYRCASSLDEGFYQPQHFGDGTRLSIL.

This clonotype was seen only a few times. This chain links TRBV6-2 or TRBV6-3 with TRBJ2-1, with 10 nucleotides matching TRBD1. The CDR3 is 15 amino acids. The junction had 11 bases not matched to a gene; V was cut back by 6 bases and J by 9 bases. Germline V gene data show CDR1 as MNHEY and CDR2 as SVGEGT. DNA of the CDR3: TGTGCCAGCAGAAAGACAGGGGGCGTAAAAAGTGAGCAGTTCTTC. The encoded protein is CASRKTGGVKSEQFF.

This clonotype appeared many times. The gene calls are TRBV5-1 and TRBJ1-1; maybe TRBD1 (5 bases). The CDR3 extends over 13 amino acids. Trimming removed 3 bases at V and 0 bases at J, with 6 bases between. Germline lookup yields CDR1 SGHRS and CDR2 YFSETQ. The CDR3 DNA follows: TGCGCCAGCAGCTCGACAGTGAACACTGAAGCTTTCTTT. Amino acid sequence: CASSSTVNTEAFF.

The rearrangement uses TRBV7-2 and TRBJ2-7; 7 nucleotides align to TRBD2. The CDR3 contains 12 residues. The germline gives CDR1 SGHTA, CDR2 FQGNSA. The J segment lost 7 bases and the V segment lost 3 bases, leaving 3 bases of the junction unmatched. DNA of the CDR3: TGTGCCAGCAGCTTCTCTAGCGGTGAGCAGTACTTC. Translating gives CASSFSSGEQYF. Complete variable domain (other parts from reference TRBV7-2 and TRBJ2-7): GAGVSQSPSNKVTEKGKDVELRCDPISGHTALYWYRQSLGQGLEFLIYFQGNSAPDKSGLPSDRFSAERTGGSVSTLTIQRTQQEDSAVYLCASSFSSGEQYFGPGTRLTVT.

This clonotype was seen more than once but under ten times. This chain joins TRBV28 and TRBJ2-2; TRBD1 matches at 8 bases. J gave up 11 bases and V 6 bases, and 11 bases lay outside the gene matches. The CDR3 is 14 amino acids. Per the germline V gene, CDR1 is MDHEN and CDR2 is SYDVKM. The CDR3 loop is CASSHNRGTRELFF. The CDR3 DNA reads TGTGCCAGCAGCCATAACAGGGGGACAAGAGAGCTGTTTTTT.

This clonotype appeared many times. This chain uses TRBV9 with TRBJ2-1, with D perhaps matching TRBD2 (6 bases). The germline V gene encodes CDR1 SGDLS and CDR2 YYNGEE. With 3 bases removed from V and 7 bases from J, the gap between germline ends came to 20 bases. This CDR3 contains 16 residues. The CDR3 DNA follows: TGTGCCAGCAGCGGTCCCTCTGGCGGGATAGGTAATGAGCAGTTCTTC. Protein: CASSGPSGGIGNEQFF.

This clonotype was recorded a few times. The V and J genes are TRBV20-1 and TRBJ2-7, with D possibly matching TRBD2 (6 bases). This CDR3 has 15 amino acids. Germline V gene lookup returns CDR1 DFQATT and CDR2 SNEGSKA (reference sequence). V lost 5 bases to trimming and J lost 2 bases, with 19 bases between them. CDR3 protein: CSAEDQHGGTYEQYF. The CDR3 DNA reads TGCAGTGCTGAGGACCAGCATGGAGGGACCTACGAGCAGTACTTC.

This clonotype was detected many times. The chain couples TRBV15 to TRBJ2-1; D ambiguous. V gave up 0 bases and J gave up 0 bases, with 12 bases separating them. This CDR3 spans 17 amino acids. The germline V gene encodes CDR1 LNHNV and CDR2 YYDKDF (reference sequence). CDR3 region: CATSRDSAVSSYNEQFF. CDR3 sequence (DNA): TGTGCCACCAGCAGAGATTCGGCGGTAAGCTCCTACAATGAGCAGTTCTTC.

V and J are TRBV10-3 and TRBJ2-7; 9 positions match TRBD1. V was clipped by 9 bases and J by 6 bases; unmatched bases: 9. Germline assignment: CDR1 ENHRY and CDR2 SYGVKD. CDR3 length: 13 residues. This CDR3 reads CAISRDRDIEQYF. In DNA, the CDR3 is TGTGCCATTAGCCGGGACAGGGATATCGAGCAGTACTTC.

This clonotype was seen only a few times. The V gene is TRBV10-2, the J gene TRBJ2-2; D is possibly TRBD2 (7 bases). Germline V CDR1 and CDR2: WSHSY, SAAADI. Trimming shortened V by 6 bases and J by 5 bases, and 13 bases separated the two germline ends. The CDR3 loop spans 14 amino acids. CDR3 coding DNA: TGCGCCAGCAGGGGCGGGGGCCTGACCGGGGAGCTGTTTTTT. Protein product: CASRGGGLTGELFF.

The table lists this clonotype with many counts. The J gene is TRBJ2-7, the V gene TRBV6-5; 10 bases match TRBD1. With V trimmed by 6 bases and J by 6 bases, 5 bases remained unmatched. CDR1 MNHEY and CDR2 SVGAGI come from the germline V gene. The CDR3 is 13 residues long. The CDR3 protein is CASRGTGEGEQYF. The CDR3 nucleotides are TGTGCCAGCAGGGGGACAGGGGAAGGCGAGCAGTACTTC.